Given below is one T cell receptor (beta chain) in context. Only in-frame clones appear in the TCRdb table, and some are missing; sequencing was by immunoSEQ multiplex PCR. The sample contains 190,000 or so clones, 70% to 90% of which appear only once. These data come from a study of blood T cell repertoires in COVID-19. The length of the CDR3 is 14 residues. Germline V gene sequence: CDR1 MDHEN, CDR2 SYDVKM. Deletions cut 3 bases from V and 3 bases from J, with 11 bases between. The rearrangement links TRBV28 to TRBJ1-2; maybe TRBD1 (6 bases). This receptor was identified in a man between 40 and 49 years old with active or convalescent COVID-19. The sample was peripheral blood. The CDR3 reads CASSLPGHHYGYTF. The CDR3 DNA sequence: TGTGCCAGCAGTTTGCCGGGACACCACTATGGCTACACCTTC.